What follows describes a single T cell receptor beta chain. TCRdb's table, derived via immunoSEQ multiplex PCR, lists solely in-frame clones and lacks some. The sample has some 2.3 million clones, 85% to 95% seen once. This sample is drawn from a study of shared clonotypes between healthy human individuals. Naive CD4+ cells were CD45RA-selected; the remaining cells were memory. The source of this sequence is a man between 18 and 29 years old in good health. Some clones in this sample may be carry-over from other donors' samples. The source material was naive CD4+ T cells from PBMCs. Documented subset: CD45RA+ positively selected.

The CDR3 DNA reads as TGCAGCTCTTCCGGGACTAGCGGGAACACAGATACGCAGTATTTT. Amino acids: CSSSGTSGNTDTQYF. The chain carries TRBV29-1 and TRBJ2-3, with 13 bases aligning to TRBD2. Germline CDR1 SQVTM, CDR2 ANQGSEA. J was trimmed by 2 bases and V by 8 bases; bases with no gene match: 7. The CDR3 covers 15 residues.